Listed below are T cell receptor beta chains from one sample, sequenced in a study of T cell responses to AZD1222 COVID-19 vaccine. Some clones are missing from TCRdb's copy, which holds only in-frame ones; the method was immunoSEQ multiplex PCR. The data show 150,000 to 160,000 clones, 70% to 90% seen once. The source material was peripheral blood, sampled after recovery from COVID-19. Receptors were obtained from an adult who had recovered from COVID-19. Each CDR3 is given with its conserved first and last residue. Each record gives: D gene, V gene, clone size, J gene, CDR3 DNA, CDR3 protein. The D gene is left open where the match is weak. The size of a clone is reported for some rows only, either as once, few or many, or as a class for expanded clones.

D: -; V: TRBV5-6; size: -; J: TRBJ2-7; DNA: TGTGCCAGCCGGGCGGGAAATTACGAGCAGTACTTC; CDR3: CASRAGNYEQYF
D: -; V: TRBV7-6; size: few; J: TRBJ2-1; DNA: TGTGCCAGCAGCTTAGAAGGTGGAGGAAACTCCTACAATGAGCAGTTCTTC; CDR3: CASSLEGGGNSYNEQFF
D: TRBD1; V: TRBV9; size: -; J: TRBJ2-7; DNA: TGTGCCAGCAGCGTGGCACCGGGACAGGGAACCTACGAGCAGTACTTC; CDR3: CASSVAPGQGTYEQYF
D: TRBD1; V: TRBV28; size: -; J: TRBJ2-6; DNA: TGTGCCAGCAGTATGACAGGGCCAGGGGCCAACGTCCTGACTTTC; CDR3: CASSMTGPGANVLTF
D: -; V: TRBV28; size: -; J: TRBJ2-7; DNA: TGTGCCAGCAGTTTTCAGGGGGGTCCCTACGAGCAGTACTTC; CDR3: CASSFQGGPYEQYF
D: -; V: TRBV7-2; size: -; J: TRBJ2-7; DNA: TGTGCCAGCAGCACCCGACAGGCAACCTGGGACTACGAGCAGTACTTC; CDR3: CASSTRQATWDYEQYF
D: -; V: TRBV11-3; size: -; J: TRBJ2-6; DNA: TGTGCCAGCAGCTTAAAGGCACTAACGTTCTCTGGGGCCAACGTCCTGACTTTC; CDR3: CASSLKALTFSGANVLTF
D: TRBD2; V: TRBV4-1; size: few; J: TRBJ2-7; DNA: TGCGCCAGCAGCCAAGTCAGAAAGCGGGGGTCGAGCTCCTACGAGCAGTACTTC; CDR3: CASSQVRKRGSSSYEQYF
D: TRBD2; V: TRBV9; size: -; J: TRBJ2-1; DNA: TGTGCCAGCAGCACAGGGACTAGCGGACCCGAGCAGTTCTTC; CDR3: CASSTGTSGPEQFF
D: -; V: TRBV9; size: once; J: TRBJ1-6; DNA: TGTGCCAGCAGCGTAGGTCCGGGGCCCCTCCACTTT; CDR3: CASSVGPGPLHF
D: -; V: TRBV7-8; size: -; J: TRBJ1-2; DNA: TGTGCCAGCAGCTTAGCGATCGAAGGTGGCGGCTACACCTTC; CDR3: CASSLAIEGGGYTF
D: TRBD1; V: TRBV19; size: -; J: TRBJ1-2; DNA: TGTGCCAGTAGTATGGGACAGGGGAAGGCGCTTGGCTACACCTTC; CDR3: CASSMGQGKALGYTF
D: -; V: TRBV15; size: -; J: TRBJ2-7; DNA: TGTGCCACCAGCAGTTCCGGGACAACGGAAGACTACGAGCAGTACTTC; CDR3: CATSSSGTTEDYEQYF
D: -; V: TRBV5-4; size: -; J: TRBJ1-1; DNA: TGTGCCAGCAGCTCTATAGAGGGTCTCGAAGCTTTCTTT; CDR3: CASSSIEGLEAFF
D: -; V: TRBV28; size: few; J: TRBJ1-2; DNA: TGTGCCAGCAGGGAGGGTGGCTATGGCTACACCTTC; CDR3: CASREGGYGYTF
D: -; V: TRBV7-9; size: -; J: TRBJ2-7; DNA: TGTGCCAGCAGCTTAGGGGGGGTAGCAGGTCTCTCCTACGAGCAGTACTTC; CDR3: CASSLGGVAGLSYEQYF
D: -; V: TRBV9; size: -; J: TRBJ2-7; DNA: TGTGCCAGCAGCGAGGGGTGGGGAGCCTACGAGCAGTACTTC; CDR3: CASSEGWGAYEQYF
D: TRBD1; V: TRBV19; size: -; J: TRBJ2-7; DNA: TGTGCCAGTAGTATAGGAGGGACAGGACCCTACGAGCAGTACTTC; CDR3: CASSIGGTGPYEQYF
D: TRBD1; V: TRBV5-4; size: -; J: TRBJ1-6; DNA: TGTGCCAGCAGCTGGGGACAGGGGTCGTCATCACCCCTCCACTTT; CDR3: CASSWGQGSSSPLHF
D: TRBD1; V: TRBV4-3; size: -; J: TRBJ1-4; DNA: TGCGCCACCCCCGACAGGGCTGAAAAACTGTTTTTT; CDR3: CATPDRAEKLFF
D: TRBD1; V: TRBV5-4; size: -; J: TRBJ1-2; DNA: TGTGCCAGCACCCCGGACAGGTTCTATGGCTACACCTTC; CDR3: CASTPDRFYGYTF
D: -; V: TRBV6-5; size: -; J: TRBJ1-2; DNA: TGTGCCAGCAGTTATGGCAGGAATTATGGCTACACCTTC; CDR3: CASSYGRNYGYTF
D: -; V: TRBV19; size: medium-sized; J: TRBJ1-1; DNA: TGTGCCAGTAGTTCCCGACCCTTGGGGACTGAAGCTTTCTTT; CDR3: CASSSRPLGTEAFF
D: TRBD1; V: TRBV19; size: few; J: TRBJ1-2; DNA: TGTGCCAGTAGACCGGGACAGACTAACAACTATGGCTACACCTTC; CDR3: CASRPGQTNNYGYTF
D: -; V: TRBV6-2/TRBV6-3; size: once; J: TRBJ1-1; DNA: TGTGCCAGCAGTTATCGGGGGTTGAACACTGAAGCTTTCTTT; CDR3: CASSYRGLNTEAFF
D: TRBD1; V: TRBV6-5; size: -; J: TRBJ1-5; DNA: TGTGCCAGCAGGCTACAGGGGGATGGCAATCAGCCCCAGCATTTT; CDR3: CASRLQGDGNQPQHF
D: -; V: TRBV4-3; size: -; J: TRBJ2-5; DNA: TGCGCCAGCAGCCAAGATCGACAGCGGGAGACCCAGTACTTC; CDR3: CASSQDRQRETQYF
D: -; V: TRBV10-1; size: -; J: TRBJ2-7; DNA: TGCGCCAGCCTCACAGGGATCCTCCTGGACGAGCAGTACTTC; CDR3: CASLTGILLDEQYF
D: -; V: TRBV9; size: once; J: TRBJ1-2; DNA: TGTGCCAGCAGCGTAGGGTTCTATGGCTACACCTTC; CDR3: CASSVGFYGYTF
D: -; V: TRBV9; size: -; J: TRBJ2-7; DNA: TGTGCCAGCAGCTCCTCCCCACCCGGGGTTGGGGGGGAGCAGTACTTC; CDR3: CASSSSPPGVGGEQYF
D: -; V: TRBV12-3/TRBV12-4; size: -; J: TRBJ2-2; DNA: TGTGCCAGCAGTTTTCTCGGGGAGCTGTTTTTT; CDR3: CASSFLGELFF
D: -; V: TRBV29-1; size: -; J: TRBJ2-7; DNA: TGCAGCGTTGCTGAGGGGGACTACGAGCAGTACTTC; CDR3: CSVAEGDYEQYF
D: -; V: TRBV10-3; size: -; J: TRBJ1-2; DNA: TGTGCCAGCAGGGGCGGAGGCGGCTACACCTTC; CDR3: CASRGGGGYTF
D: TRBD1; V: TRBV18; size: few; J: TRBJ1-2; DNA: TGTGCCAGCTCAGAACAGGGGGCTCATGGCTACACCTTC; CDR3: CASSEQGAHGYTF
D: -; V: TRBV9; size: -; J: TRBJ1-1; DNA: TGTGCCAGCAGCGTAGCCGCATCAGGGCCCACTGAAGCTTTCTTT; CDR3: CASSVAASGPTEAFF
D: TRBD2; V: TRBV6-2/TRBV6-3; size: -; J: TRBJ2-7; DNA: TGTGCCAGCAGTGATAGCGGGGGTGGCTACGAGCAGTACTTC; CDR3: CASSDSGGGYEQYF
D: TRBD1; V: TRBV3-1/TRBV3-2; size: -; J: TRBJ2-7; DNA: TGTGCCAGCAGCCAAGTAGAGGGGGCGCTCAACGAGCAGTACTTC; CDR3: CASSQVEGALNEQYF
D: TRBD2; V: TRBV5-6; size: -; J: TRBJ2-1; DNA: TGTGCCAGCAGCACCCTGACTAGCGGGGGATACAATGAGCAGTTCTTC; CDR3: CASSTLTSGGYNEQFF
D: TRBD1; V: TRBV2; size: -; J: TRBJ1-2; DNA: TGTGCCAGCACGGACAGGGAGGGGGGTGGCTACACCTTC; CDR3: CASTDREGGGYTF
D: TRBD1; V: TRBV6-5; size: -; J: TRBJ1-6; DNA: TGTGCCAGCAGTTACTCGACGGGACAGCATAATTCACCCCTCCACTTT; CDR3: CASSYSTGQHNSPLHF
D: -; V: TRBV6-5; size: few; J: TRBJ1-5; DNA: TGTGCCAGCACCCCCGAAGCTTGGGGGAATCAGCCCCAGCATTTT; CDR3: CASTPEAWGNQPQHF
D: -; V: TRBV14; size: -; J: TRBJ2-3; DNA: TGTGCCAGCAGCCAAGGGCAGAGCACAGATACGCAGTATTTT; CDR3: CASSQGQSTDTQYF
D: -; V: TRBV29-1; size: -; J: TRBJ1-2; DNA: TGCAGCGTTGAAGGGGGGAGGGAATCGCTAAACTATGGCTACACCTTC; CDR3: CSVEGGRESLNYGYTF
D: TRBD1; V: TRBV2; size: -; J: TRBJ1-5; DNA: TGTGCCAGCAGTGAGGGACAGTTCAATCAGCCCCAGCATTTT; CDR3: CASSEGQFNQPQHF
D: -; V: TRBV7-2; size: once; J: TRBJ2-3; DNA: TGTGCCAGCATCTTGGGCCGCACAGATACGCAGTATTTT; CDR3: CASILGRTDTQYF
D: -; V: TRBV4-1; size: -; J: TRBJ1-2; DNA: TGCGCCAGCAGCCAGTCCCGGGACGGAGCTAACTATGGCTACACCTTC; CDR3: CASSQSRDGANYGYTF
D: -; V: TRBV2; size: -; J: TRBJ1-5; DNA: TGTGCCAGCAGTCATGAAGGTTTGGTTCAGCCCCAGCATTTT; CDR3: CASSHEGLVQPQHF
D: -; V: TRBV7-3; size: -; J: TRBJ1-1; DNA: TGTGCCAGCAGCCCACACATGGGGGACACTGAAGCTTTCTTT; CDR3: CASSPHMGDTEAFF
D: TRBD2; V: TRBV4-3; size: once; J: TRBJ2-1; DNA: TGCGCCAGCACCTCTTCCTGGGGCGGGGGGGCCGGCAATGAGCAGTTCTTC; CDR3: CASTSSWGGGAGNEQFF
D: -; V: TRBV5-6; size: -; J: TRBJ1-1; DNA: TGTGCCAGCAGCTTGCGAAAGGCTGAAGCTTTCTTT; CDR3: CASSLRKAEAFF
D: -; V: TRBV28; size: -; J: TRBJ2-7; DNA: TGTGCCAGCAGTATCAACCCCTACGAGCAGTACTTC; CDR3: CASSINPYEQYF
D: -; V: TRBV15; size: -; J: TRBJ2-5; DNA: TGTGCCACCAGCGGTGGACAGGCGGGAGTAGAGACCCAGTACTTC; CDR3: CATSGGQAGVETQYF
D: -; V: TRBV6-1; size: -; J: TRBJ1-2; DNA: TGTGCCAGCAGTGAACAGGGGACTCTGAGAGATGGCTACACCTTC; CDR3: CASSEQGTLRDGYTF
D: -; V: TRBV7-6; size: -; J: TRBJ2-7; DNA: TGTGCCAGCAGCTTAGCGCAGGGGATTGGCTACGAGCAGTACTTC; CDR3: CASSLAQGIGYEQYF